The present entry profiles one TCR beta chain with its context. Its antigen is not identified. This entry is derived from a study of cytomegalovirus exposure and HLA in healthy donors. The overall study: It was reported in a later analysis that the same platform had been used for the 120 or so validation repertoires as for the 666 first-cohort repertoires.

The donors were members of the validation cohort comprising about 130 subjects, separate from the roughly 730-subject first cohort. Germline V gives CDR1 SGHDT, CDR2 YYEEEE. Losses at the gene ends were 2 bases for V and 1 base for J; bases not matched to a gene: 5. CDR3 length: 16 residues. Study results and limitations: Rare sequences made up most TCRs, while some public TCRs were found in many donors.

Assay used: immunoSEQ multiplex PCR; TCRdb lists only in-frame clones, some missing. The sample records about 240,000 clones, around 87% being singletons. This chain uses TRBV5-6 with TRBJ2-3; TRBD2 agrees at 9 bases. The sequencing sample was made of PBMCs. This clonotype originated in a man between 18 and 29 years old in good health and CMV-seronegative. The CDR3 protein is CASSLIAGVGTDTQYF. CDR3 coding DNA: TGTGCCAGCAGCTTAATAGCGGGGGTTGGCACAGATACGCAGTATTTT.